This TCR beta chain was documented in a study of blood T cell repertoires in COVID-19. On the study more broadly: Researchers got acute and convalescent COVID-19 samples from the United States, Italy and Spain. T cells, B-cell-depleted T cells, or PBMCs supplied cDNA or gDNA.

Authors' data handling: Reference gene primer amplification gave estimated nucleated cell counts. Only in-frame clones appear in the TCRdb table, and some are missing; sequencing was by immunoSEQ multiplex PCR. The D gene and trimming were derived from the DNA, and the V and J assignments and clone size from that table. The repertoire holds about 97,000 clones, about 89% seen once, with just under 20% in the top ten. This CDR3 is 13 amino acids long. Per the germline V gene, CDR1 is SEHNR and CDR2 is FQNEAQ (reference sequence). V dropped 2 bases and J dropped 6 bases, with 10 bases sitting between them.

This sequence joins TRBV7-9 and TRBJ1-2; D gene uncertain. The specimen sequenced was peripheral blood. The clonotype comes from a human donor in a cohort sampled during active COVID-19. CDR3 residues: CASSLSGEHGYTF. For the CDR3, the DNA is TGTGCCAGCAGCTTATCCGGAGAGCATGGCTACACCTTC.